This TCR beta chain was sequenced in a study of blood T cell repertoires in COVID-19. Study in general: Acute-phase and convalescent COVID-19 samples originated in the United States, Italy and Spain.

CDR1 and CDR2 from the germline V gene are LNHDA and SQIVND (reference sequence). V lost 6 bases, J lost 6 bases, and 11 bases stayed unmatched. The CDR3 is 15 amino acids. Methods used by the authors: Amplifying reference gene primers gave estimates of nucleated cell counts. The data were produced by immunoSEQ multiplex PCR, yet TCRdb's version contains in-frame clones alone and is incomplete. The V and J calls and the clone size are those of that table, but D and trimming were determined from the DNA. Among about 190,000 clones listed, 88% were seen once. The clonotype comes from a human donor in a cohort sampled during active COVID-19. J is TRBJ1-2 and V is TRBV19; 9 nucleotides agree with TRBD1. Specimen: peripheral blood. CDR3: CASSIQGAQEDGYTF. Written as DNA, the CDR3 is TGTGCCAGTAGCATACAGGGGGCTCAGGAAGATGGCTACACCTTC. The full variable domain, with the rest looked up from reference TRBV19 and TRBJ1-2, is DGGITQSPKYLFRKEGQNVTLSCEQNLNHDAMYWYRQDPGQGLRLIYYSQIVNDFQKGDIAEGYSVSREKKESFPLTVTSAQKNPTAFYLCASSIQGAQEDGYTFGSGTRLTVV.